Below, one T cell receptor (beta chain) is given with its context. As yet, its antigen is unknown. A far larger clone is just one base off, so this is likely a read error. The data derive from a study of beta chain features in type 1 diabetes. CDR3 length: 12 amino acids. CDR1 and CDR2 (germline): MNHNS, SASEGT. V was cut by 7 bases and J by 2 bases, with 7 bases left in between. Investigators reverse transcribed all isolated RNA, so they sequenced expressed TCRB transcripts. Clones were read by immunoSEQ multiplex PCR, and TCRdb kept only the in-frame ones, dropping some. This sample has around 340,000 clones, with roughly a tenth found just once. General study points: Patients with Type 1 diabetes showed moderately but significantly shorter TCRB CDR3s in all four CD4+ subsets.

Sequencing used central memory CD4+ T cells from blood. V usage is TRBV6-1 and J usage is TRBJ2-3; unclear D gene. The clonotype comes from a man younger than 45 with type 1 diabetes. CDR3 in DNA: TGTGCCAGCACCCCAGACACAGATACGCAGTATTTT. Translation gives CASTPDTDTQYF.